The 8 T cell receptor beta chains reported below all come from one sample, sequenced in a study of spatial heterogeneity in lung cancer. The study's findings and limits: Within tumors, counts of expanded alpha and beta TCRs tracked tumor mutation counts.

MiXCR, run by TCRdb on the 5' RACE reads, gives a single entry per CDR3 protein. The sample lists about 9,800 distinct CDR3 sequences; around 6.3% were seen once. Time point: sample taken at primary tumor resection. These receptors have no known antigen. The source was lung tumor tissue, collected at surgery. The receptors come from a male donor with early-stage non-small cell lung cancer.

This clonotype was detected many times. This beta chain came through as a stray read in a library set up for alpha chains, and its size says little. This sequence joins TRBV12-3 or TRBV12-4 and TRBJ1-2, with 10 bases lining up with TRBD1. The CDR3 extends over 15 amino acids. V was clipped by 5 bases and J by 5 bases; unmatched bases: 8. CDR3 in amino acids: CASSRQGASWYGYTF. CDR3 nucleotide sequence: TGTGCCAGCAGTAGACAGGGGGCGTCTTGGTATGGCTACACCTTC.

This clonotype was recorded many times. This beta chain is off target for a library built for alpha chains, so its abundance means little. The chain carries TRBV5-1 and TRBJ1-3; D unresolved. V lost 1 base to trimming and J lost 4 bases, with 9 bases between them. The CDR3 length is 14 residues. From germline, CDR1 is SGHRS and CDR2 YFSETQ. The CDR3 coding sequence is TGCGCCAGCAGCTTGATGGCAGACGGAAACACCATATATTTT. Protein: CASSLMADGNTIYF. The full variable domain, its missing parts supplied by reference TRBV5-1 and TRBJ1-3, is KAGVTQTPRYLIKTRGQQVTLSCSPISGHRSVSWYQQTPGQGLQFLFEYFSETQRNKGNFPGRFSGRQFSNSRSEMNVSTLELGDSALYLCASSLMADGNTIYFGEGSWLTVV.

This clonotype showed up many times. This beta chain is a stray sequence in a library constructed for alpha chains; its clone size is not meaningful. The chain couples TRBV18 to TRBJ1-1; D is undetermined. The V gene lost 0 bases and the J gene lost 6 bases, with 8 bases spanning the gap. Germline CDR1 and CDR2: KGHSH and LQKENI. The CDR3 sequence is 13 residues long. This CDR3 is CASSPPWVPEAFF. In nucleotides, the CDR3 is TGTGCCAGCTCACCACCATGGGTCCCTGAAGCTTTCTTT.

This clonotype was seen at least ten times. The size of this beta chain means little, since it is a stray read in a library made for alpha chains. The V and J genes are TRBV11-2 and TRBJ2-5; possible D gene TRBD1, 6 bases. The CDR3 sequence is 15 residues long. V was pared by 5 bases and J by 2 bases, with 15 bases between. Germline values: CDR1 SGHAT, CDR2 FQNNGV. In nucleotides, the CDR3 is TGTGCCAGCAGCCGTACCCGAGGGACACAAGAGACCCAGTACTTC. This gives the protein CASSRTRGTQETQYF.

This clonotype was recorded many times. Little can be read into the size of this beta chain, an off-target read in a library designed for alpha chains. The genes are TRBV7-2 and TRBJ2-1; D remains unclear. V dropped 5 bases and J dropped 4 bases, with 9 bases sitting between them. This CDR3 has 13 amino acids. Germline V gene sequence: CDR1 SGHTA, CDR2 FQGNSA. DNA of the CDR3: TGTGCCAGCAGCCGCGAGATATACAATGAGCAGTTCTTC. Translation gives CASSREIYNEQFF.

This clonotype was counted at least ten times. Because the library targeted alpha chains, this beta chain is an off-target read whose size means little. The V gene is TRBV7-2, the J gene TRBJ2-1; D call uncertain. The V gene's germline CDR1 is SGHTA and CDR2 FQGNSA. The CDR3 extends over 15 amino acids. V lost 2 bases to trimming and J lost 0 bases, with 8 bases between them. As DNA, the CDR3 is TGTGCCAGCAGCTTAAGGTGGAGCTCCTACAATGAGCAGTTCTTC. Protein product: CASSLRWSSYNEQFF.

In its sample, this clonotype was seen many times. The library was prepared for alpha chains; this beta chain is a stray read, so its frequency means little. This chain joins TRBV7-2 and TRBJ2-2, with D possibly TRBD1 on 6 matching bases. Trimming took off 3 bases at V and 1 base at J, with 9 bases between the two ends. The CDR3 runs 15 residues. Germline CDR1 and CDR2: SGHTA and FQGNSA. CDR3: CASSLTGRNTGELFF. CDR3 nucleotides: TGTGCCAGCAGCTTGACAGGTCGGAACACCGGGGAGCTGTTTTTT.

For this clonotype: With the library built for alpha chains, this beta chain is off target and its frequency is not meaningful. The chain links TRBV2 to TRBJ2-1; 8 bases map to TRBD1. Germline values: CDR1 SNHLY, CDR2 FYNNEI. V lost 7 bases to trimming and J lost 6 bases; unmatched junction nucleotides: 11. This CDR3 is 15 amino acids long. This CDR3 is CASTSGGGTGNEQFF. CDR3 DNA: TGTGCCAGCACGTCTGGCGGCGGGACAGGCAATGAGCAGTTCTTC.